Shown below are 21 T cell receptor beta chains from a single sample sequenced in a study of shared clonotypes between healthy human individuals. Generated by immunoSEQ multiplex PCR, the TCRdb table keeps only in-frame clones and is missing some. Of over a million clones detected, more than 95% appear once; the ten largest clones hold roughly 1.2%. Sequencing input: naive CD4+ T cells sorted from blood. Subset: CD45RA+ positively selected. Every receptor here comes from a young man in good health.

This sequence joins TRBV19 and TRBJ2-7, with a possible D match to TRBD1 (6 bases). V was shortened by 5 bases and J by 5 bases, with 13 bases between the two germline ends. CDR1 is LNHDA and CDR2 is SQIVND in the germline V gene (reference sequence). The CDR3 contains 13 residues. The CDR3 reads CASSRQGFDEQYF. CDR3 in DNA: TGTGCCAGTAGTCGGCAGGGGTTCGACGAGCAGTACTTC.

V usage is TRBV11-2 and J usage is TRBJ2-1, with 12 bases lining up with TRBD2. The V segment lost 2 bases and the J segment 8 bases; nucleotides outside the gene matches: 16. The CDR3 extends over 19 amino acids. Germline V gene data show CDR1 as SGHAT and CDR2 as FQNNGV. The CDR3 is CASSLTPSRLAGVIDEQFF. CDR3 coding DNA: TGTGCCAGCAGCTTAACCCCATCTAGACTAGCGGGAGTTATCGATGAGCAGTTCTTC.

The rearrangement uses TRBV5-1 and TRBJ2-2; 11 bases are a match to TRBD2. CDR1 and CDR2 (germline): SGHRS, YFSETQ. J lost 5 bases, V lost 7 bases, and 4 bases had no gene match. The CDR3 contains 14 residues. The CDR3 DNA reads TGCGCCAGCCTCCGGACTAGCGGGACCGGGGAGCTGTTTTTT. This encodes CASLRTSGTGELFF.

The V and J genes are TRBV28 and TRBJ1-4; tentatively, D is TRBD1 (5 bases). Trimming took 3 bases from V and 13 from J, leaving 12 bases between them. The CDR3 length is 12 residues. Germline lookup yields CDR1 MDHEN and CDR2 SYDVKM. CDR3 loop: CASSFSPGRLFF. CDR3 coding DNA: TGTGCCAGCAGTTTCTCCCCGGGACGACTGTTTTTT.

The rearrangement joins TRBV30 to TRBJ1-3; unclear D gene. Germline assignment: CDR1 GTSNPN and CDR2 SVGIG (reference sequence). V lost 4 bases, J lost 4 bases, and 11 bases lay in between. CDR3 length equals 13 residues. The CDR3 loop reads CAWTLNPGNTIYF. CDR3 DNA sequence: TGTGCCTGGACTTTGAATCCAGGAAACACCATATATTTT.

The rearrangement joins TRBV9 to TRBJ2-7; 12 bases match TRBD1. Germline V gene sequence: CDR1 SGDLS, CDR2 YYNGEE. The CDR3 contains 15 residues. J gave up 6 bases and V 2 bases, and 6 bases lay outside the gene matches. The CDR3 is CASSVGQGALAEQYF. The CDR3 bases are TGTGCCAGCAGCGTGGGACAGGGGGCGTTGGCCGAGCAGTACTTC.

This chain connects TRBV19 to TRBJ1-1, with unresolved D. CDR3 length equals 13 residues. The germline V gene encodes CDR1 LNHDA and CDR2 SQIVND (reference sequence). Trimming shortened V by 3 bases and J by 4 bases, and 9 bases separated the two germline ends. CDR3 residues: CASSIRVGTEAFF. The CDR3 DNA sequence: TGTGCCAGTAGTATCCGGGTTGGCACTGAAGCTTTCTTT.

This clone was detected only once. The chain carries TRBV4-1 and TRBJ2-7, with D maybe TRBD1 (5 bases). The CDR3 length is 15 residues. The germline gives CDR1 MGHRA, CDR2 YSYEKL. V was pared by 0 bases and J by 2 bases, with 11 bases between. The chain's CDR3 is CASSQEQDTTYEQYF. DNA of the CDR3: TGCGCCAGCAGCCAAGAACAGGACACAACCTACGAGCAGTACTTC.

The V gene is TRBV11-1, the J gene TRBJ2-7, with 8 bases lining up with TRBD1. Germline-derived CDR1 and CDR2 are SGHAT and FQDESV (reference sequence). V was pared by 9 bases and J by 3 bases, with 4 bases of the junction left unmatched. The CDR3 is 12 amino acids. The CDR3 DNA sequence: TGTGCCAGACAGGGGGTGGGCTACGAGCAGTACTTC. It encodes CARQGVGYEQYF.

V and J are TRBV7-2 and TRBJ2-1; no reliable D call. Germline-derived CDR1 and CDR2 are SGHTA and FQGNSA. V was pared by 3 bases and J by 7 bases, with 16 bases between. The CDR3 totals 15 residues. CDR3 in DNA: TGTGCCAGCAGCTTTATCGGTTCCGCGGAGAATGAGCAGTTCTTC. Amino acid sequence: CASSFIGSAENEQFF.

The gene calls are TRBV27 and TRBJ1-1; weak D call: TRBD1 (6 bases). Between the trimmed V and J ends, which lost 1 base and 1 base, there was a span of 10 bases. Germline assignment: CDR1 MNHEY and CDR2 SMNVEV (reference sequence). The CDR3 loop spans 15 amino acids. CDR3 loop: CASSLYGGANTEAFF. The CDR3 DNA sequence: TGTGCCAGCAGTTTATATGGGGGCGCGAACACTGAAGCTTTCTTT.

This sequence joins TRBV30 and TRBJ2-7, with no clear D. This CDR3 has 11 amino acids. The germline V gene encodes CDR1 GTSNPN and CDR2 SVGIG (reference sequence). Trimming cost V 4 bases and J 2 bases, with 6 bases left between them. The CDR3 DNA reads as TGTGCCTGGATACAGACCTACGAGCAGTACTTC. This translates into CAWIQTYEQYF.

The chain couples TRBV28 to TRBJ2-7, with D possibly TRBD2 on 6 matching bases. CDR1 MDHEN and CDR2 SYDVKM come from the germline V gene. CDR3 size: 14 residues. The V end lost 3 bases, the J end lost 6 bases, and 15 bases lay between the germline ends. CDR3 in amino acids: CASSLGGFFFEQYF. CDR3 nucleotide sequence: TGTGCCAGCAGTTTGGGGGGTTTTTTCTTCGAGCAGTACTTC. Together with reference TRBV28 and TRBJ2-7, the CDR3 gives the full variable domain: DVKVTQSSRYLVKRTGEKVFLECVQDMDHENMFWYRQDPGLGLRLIYFSYDVKMKEKGDIPEGYSVSREKKERFSLILESASTNQTSMYLCASSLGGFFFEQYFGPGTRLTVT.

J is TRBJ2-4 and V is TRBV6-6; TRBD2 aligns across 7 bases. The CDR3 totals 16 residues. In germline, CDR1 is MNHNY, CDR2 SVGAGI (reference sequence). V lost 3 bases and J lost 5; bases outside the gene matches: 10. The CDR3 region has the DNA TGTGCCAGCAGTTATAATTCCGGGACTAACGAAAACATTCAGTACTTC. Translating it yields CASSYNSGTNENIQYF.

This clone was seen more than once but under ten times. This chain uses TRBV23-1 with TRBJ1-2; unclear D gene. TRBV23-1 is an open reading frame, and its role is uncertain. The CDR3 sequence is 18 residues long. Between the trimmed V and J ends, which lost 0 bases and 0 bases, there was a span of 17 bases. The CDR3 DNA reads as TGCGCCAGCAGTCAATCTCACGGGGTAGGCGGAGCTAACTATGGCTACACCTTC. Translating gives CASSQSHGVGGANYGYTF.

The CDR3 nucleotides are TGTGCCAGCAGCATGGGACTAGCGGGGAACGAGCAGTACTTC. This codes for CASSMGLAGNEQYF. This rearrangement joins TRBV5-4 to TRBJ2-7; 13 bases line up with TRBD2. CDR1 is SGHNT and CDR2 is YYREEE in the germline V gene (reference sequence). The J segment lost 5 bases and the V segment lost 4 bases, leaving 3 bases of the junction unmatched. The CDR3 totals 14 residues.

CDR3 DNA: TGCACCGCGAGGGACGCCTTGGTTGAAGCTTTCTTT. The encoded protein is CTARDALVEAFF. This chain connects TRBV29-1 to TRBJ1-1; TRBD1 is a possible D gene (5 bases). Germline values: CDR1 SQVTM, CDR2 ANQGSEA. This CDR3 has 12 residues. The variable domain in full, with the rest retrieved from reference TRBV29-1 and TRBJ1-1, is SAVISQKPSRDICQRGTSLTIQCQVDSQVTMMFWYRQQPGQSLTLIATANQGSEATYESGFVIDKFPISRPNLTFSTLTVSNMSPEDSSIYLCTARDALVEAFFGQGTRLTVV.

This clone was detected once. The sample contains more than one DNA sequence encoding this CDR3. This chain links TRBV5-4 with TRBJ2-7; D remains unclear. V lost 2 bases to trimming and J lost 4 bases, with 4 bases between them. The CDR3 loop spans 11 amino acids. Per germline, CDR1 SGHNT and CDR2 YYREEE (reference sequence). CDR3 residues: CASSLGYEQYF. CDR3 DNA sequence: TGTGCCAGCAGCTTAGGATACGAGCAGTACTTC. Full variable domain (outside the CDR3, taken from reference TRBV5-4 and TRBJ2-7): ETGVTQSPTHLIKTRGQQVTLRCSSQSGHNTVSWYQQALGQGPQFIFQYYREEENGRGNFPPRFSGLQFPNYSSELNVNALELDDSALYLCASSLGYEQYFGPGTRLTVT.

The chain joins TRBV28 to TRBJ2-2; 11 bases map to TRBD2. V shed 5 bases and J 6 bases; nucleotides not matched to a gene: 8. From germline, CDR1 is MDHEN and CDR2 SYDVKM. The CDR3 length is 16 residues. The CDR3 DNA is TGTGCCAGCAGTGTTCCGGGACTAGCGGTAGCCGGGGAGCTGTTTTTT. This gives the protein CASSVPGLAVAGELFF.

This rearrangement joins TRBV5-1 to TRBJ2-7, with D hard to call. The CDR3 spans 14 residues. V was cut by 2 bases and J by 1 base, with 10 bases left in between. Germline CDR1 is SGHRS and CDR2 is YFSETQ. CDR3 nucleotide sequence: TGCGCCAGCAGCTTCCTTCCCCTATCCTACGAGCAGTACTTC. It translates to CASSFLPLSYEQYF.

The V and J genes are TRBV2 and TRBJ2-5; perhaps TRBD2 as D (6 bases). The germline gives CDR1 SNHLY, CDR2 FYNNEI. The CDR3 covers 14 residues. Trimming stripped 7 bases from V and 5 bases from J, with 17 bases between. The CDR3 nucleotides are TGTGCCAGCAATACGGGACTGGACCCCGAGACCCAGTACTTC. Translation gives CASNTGLDPETQYF.